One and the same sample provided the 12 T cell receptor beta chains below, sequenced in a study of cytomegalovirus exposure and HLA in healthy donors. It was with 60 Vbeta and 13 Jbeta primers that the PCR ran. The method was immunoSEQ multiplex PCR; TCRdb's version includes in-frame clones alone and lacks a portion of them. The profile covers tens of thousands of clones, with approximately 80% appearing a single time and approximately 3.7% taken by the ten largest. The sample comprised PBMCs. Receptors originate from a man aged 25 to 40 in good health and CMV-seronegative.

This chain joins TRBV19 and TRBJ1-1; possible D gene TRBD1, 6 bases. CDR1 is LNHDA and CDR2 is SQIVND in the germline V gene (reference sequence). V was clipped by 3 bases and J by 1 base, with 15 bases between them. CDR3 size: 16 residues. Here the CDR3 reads CASSISSQQGNTEAFF. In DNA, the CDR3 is TGTGCCAGTAGTATCAGCAGCCAACAGGGGAACACTGAAGCTTTCTTT.

This chain's CDR3 is CASTQGSREENTIYF. CDR3 nucleotide sequence: TGTGCCAGCACCCAAGGGTCCAGGGAAGAAAACACCATATATTTT. The J gene is TRBJ1-3, the V gene TRBV28; D perhaps matches TRBD1 (5 bases). Trimming shortened V by 7 bases and J by 6 bases, and 19 bases separated the two germline ends. Germline-derived CDR1 and CDR2 are MDHEN and SYDVKM. The CDR3 spans 15 residues.

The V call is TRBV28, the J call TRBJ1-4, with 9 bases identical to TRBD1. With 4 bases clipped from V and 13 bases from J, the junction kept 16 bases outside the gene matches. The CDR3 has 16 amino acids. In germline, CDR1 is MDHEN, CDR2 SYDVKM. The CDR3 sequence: CASSSAGQGGGGALFF. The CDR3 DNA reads TGTGCCAGCAGTTCCGCGGGACAGGGCGGTGGGGGGGCACTGTTTTTT.

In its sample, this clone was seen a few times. The CDR3 coding sequence is TGTGCCAGCAGTGACGGGACTAGCACCGGGGAGCTGTTTTTT. Translated, it gives CASSDGTSTGELFF. This rearrangement joins TRBV6-4 to TRBJ2-2; 8 bases align to TRBD2. With V trimmed by 2 bases and J by 4 bases, 0 bases remained unmatched. Germline CDR1 reads MRHNA; CDR2 reads SNTAGT. The CDR3 has 14 residues.

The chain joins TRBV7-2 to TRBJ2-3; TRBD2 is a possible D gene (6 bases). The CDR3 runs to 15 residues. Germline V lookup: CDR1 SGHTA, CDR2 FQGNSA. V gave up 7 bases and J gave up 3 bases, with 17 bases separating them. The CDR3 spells CASTRSGGVTDTQYF. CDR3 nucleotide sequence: TGTGCCAGCACCCGAAGCGGAGGGGTGACAGATACGCAGTATTTT. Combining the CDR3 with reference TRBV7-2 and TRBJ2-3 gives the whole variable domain GAGVSQSPSNKVTEKGKDVELRCDPISGHTALYWYRQSLGQGLEFLIYFQGNSAPDKSGLPSDRFSAERTGGSVSTLTIQRTQQEDSAVYLCASTRSGGVTDTQYFGPGTRLTVL.

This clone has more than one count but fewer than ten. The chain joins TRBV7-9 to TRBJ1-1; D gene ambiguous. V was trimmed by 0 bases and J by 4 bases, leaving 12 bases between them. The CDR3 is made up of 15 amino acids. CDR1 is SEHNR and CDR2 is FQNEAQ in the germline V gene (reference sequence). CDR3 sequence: CASSLAGEPATEAFF. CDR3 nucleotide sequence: TGTGCCAGCAGCTTAGCCGGGGAACCGGCCACTGAAGCTTTCTTT.

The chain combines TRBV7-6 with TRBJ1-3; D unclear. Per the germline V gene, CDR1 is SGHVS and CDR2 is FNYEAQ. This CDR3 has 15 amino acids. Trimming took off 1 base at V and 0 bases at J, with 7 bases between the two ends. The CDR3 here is CASSLGPSSGNTIYF. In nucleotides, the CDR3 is TGTGCCAGCAGCTTAGGACCTAGCTCTGGAAACACCATATATTTT.

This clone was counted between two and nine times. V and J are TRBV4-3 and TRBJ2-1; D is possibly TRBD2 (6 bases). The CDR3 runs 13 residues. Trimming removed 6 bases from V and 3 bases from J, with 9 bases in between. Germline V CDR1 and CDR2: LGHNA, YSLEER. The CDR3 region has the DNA TGCGCCAGCAGTGCGGGGCTCTACAATGAGCAGTTCTTC. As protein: CASSAGLYNEQFF.

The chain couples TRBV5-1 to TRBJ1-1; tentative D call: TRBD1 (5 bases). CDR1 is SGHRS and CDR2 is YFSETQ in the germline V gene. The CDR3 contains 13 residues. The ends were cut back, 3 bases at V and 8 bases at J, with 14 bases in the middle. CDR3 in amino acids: CASSSRDGGEAFF. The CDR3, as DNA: TGCGCCAGCAGCTCCCGGGACGGAGGGGAAGCTTTCTTT.

The CDR3 region has the DNA TGTGCCAGCACGCGAGGGACAACTAGCACAGATACGCAGTATTTT. This gives the protein CASTRGTTSTDTQYF. The chain uses TRBV27 and TRBJ2-3, with D tentatively TRBD1 (6 bases). The germline gives CDR1 MNHEY, CDR2 SMNVEV (reference sequence). V lost 7 bases and J lost 0, with 14 bases in between. The CDR3 loop spans 15 amino acids.

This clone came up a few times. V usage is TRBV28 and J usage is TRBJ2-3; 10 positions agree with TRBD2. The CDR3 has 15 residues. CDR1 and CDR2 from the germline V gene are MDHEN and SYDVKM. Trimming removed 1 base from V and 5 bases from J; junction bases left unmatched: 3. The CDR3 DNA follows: TGTGCCAGCAGTTTATCGGTAGCGGGGGGAGATACGCAGTATTTT. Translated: CASSLSVAGGDTQYF.

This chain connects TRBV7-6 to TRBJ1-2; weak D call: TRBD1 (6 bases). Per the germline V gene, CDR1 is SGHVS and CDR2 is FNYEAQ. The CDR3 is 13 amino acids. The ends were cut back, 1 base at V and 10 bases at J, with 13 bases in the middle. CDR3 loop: CASSLEQWTDYTF. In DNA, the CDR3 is TGTGCCAGCAGCTTAGAACAATGGACAGACTACACCTTC.